This passage covers 27 T cell receptor beta chains from one sample sequenced in a study of blood T cell repertoires in COVID-19. Libraries were prepared by immunoSEQ multiplex PCR; TCRdb keeps only in-frame clonotypes and omits some of them. The sample carries 180,000 or so clones, about 75% recorded once. Sequenced sample: peripheral blood. Receptors were obtained from a woman aged 45-65 years with active or convalescent COVID-19.

The V and J genes are TRBV29-1 and TRBJ1-1; 9 bases align to TRBD1. The CDR3 length is 11 residues. From germline, CDR1 is SQVTM and CDR2 ANQGSEA. With 6 bases clipped from V and 6 bases from J, the junction kept 2 bases outside the gene matches. CDR3 sequence (DNA): TGCAGCGTACAGGGGGCGGCTGAAGCTTTCTTT. Translation: CSVQGAAEAFF.

V usage is TRBV5-4 and J usage is TRBJ1-1; possible D gene TRBD1, 6 bases. Per germline, CDR1 SGHNT and CDR2 YYREEE (reference sequence). The CDR3 consists of 13 residues. The ends were cut back, 4 bases at V and 3 bases at J, with 10 bases in the middle. CDR3 DNA sequence: TGTGCCAGCAGCAGGGACACCTACACTGAAGCTTTCTTT. Amino acids: CASSRDTYTEAFF.

This chain uses TRBV10-1 with TRBJ1-4, with D possibly TRBD1 on 6 matching bases. Deletions cut 5 bases from V and 1 base from J, with 14 bases between. Germline-derived CDR1 and CDR2 are WNHNN and SYGVQD (reference sequence). This CDR3 has 16 residues. This chain's CDR3 is CASSPGGRGTNEKLFF. The DNA for the CDR3 is TGCGCCAGCAGTCCCGGGGGGCGAGGAACTAATGAAAAACTGTTTTTT.

This clone was found once. CDR3 amino acids: CSVGANSYEQYF. The CDR3 region has the DNA TGCAGCGTTGGCGCCAACTCCTACGAGCAGTACTTC. The chain uses TRBV29-1 and TRBJ2-7; unclear D gene. V shed 4 bases and J shed 0 bases, with 7 bases lying between them. This CDR3 comprises 12 residues. CDR1 is SQVTM and CDR2 is ANQGSEA in the germline V gene.

The V and J genes are TRBV19 and TRBJ1-2; D may be TRBD1 (5 bases). Germline CDR1 is LNHDA and CDR2 is SQIVND (reference sequence). The CDR3 covers 12 residues. Trimming stripped 8 bases from V and 3 bases from J, with 10 bases between. CDR3 loop: CASATGDYGYTF. The DNA of the CDR3 is TGTGCCAGTGCTACGGGGGACTATGGCTACACCTTC.

V and J are TRBV29-1 and TRBJ2-1, with D possibly matching TRBD1 (6 bases). The CDR3 totals 17 residues. In germline, CDR1 is SQVTM, CDR2 ANQGSEA. V was clipped by 8 bases and J by 0 bases, with 23 bases between them. CDR3 loop: CSTVPGQIRSSYNEQFF. The CDR3 nucleotides are TGCAGCACGGTCCCGGGACAAATAAGAAGCTCCTACAATGAGCAGTTCTTC.

The gene calls are TRBV4-3 and TRBJ1-2, with unresolved D. The germline gives CDR1 LGHNA, CDR2 YSLEER. The CDR3 is made up of 14 amino acids. V lost 0 bases to trimming and J lost 2 bases, with 7 bases between them. CDR3 in amino acids: CASSQDPGNYGYTF. CDR3 DNA sequence: TGCGCCAGCAGCCAAGACCCAGGAAACTATGGCTACACCTTC.

The chain recombines TRBV4-2 with TRBJ2-1; TRBD2 aligns across 8 bases. V shed 3 bases, J shed 8 bases, and the junction held 15 bases outside the gene matches. Germline CDR1 and CDR2: LGHNA and YNFKEQ. The CDR3 length is 17 residues. CDR3 sequence (DNA): TGTGCCAGCAGCCACGGACTAGCTGCGGCCGGCGTGCATGAGCAGTTCTTC. It yields the protein CASSHGLAAAGVHEQFF.

This clone is a singleton in its sample. CDR3 protein: CASSKDEPPGDTQYF. The CDR3 nucleotides read TGTGCCAGCAGCAAGGACGAACCTCCGGGGGATACGCAGTATTTT. J is TRBJ2-3 and V is TRBV21-1; the table gives TRBD2 as D, unverified against the DNA. TRBV21-1 is reported as a pseudogene. The CDR3 consists of 15 residues.

The rearrangement uses TRBV5-1 and TRBJ1-2; D is possibly TRBD1 (5 bases). Trimming shortened V by 1 base and J by 9 bases, and 10 bases separated the two germline ends. CDR1 and CDR2 (germline): SGHRS, YFSETQ. The CDR3 length is 12 residues. CDR3 nucleotide sequence: TGCGCCAGCAGCTTGCAGGGTAAGAGCTACACCTTC. Protein product: CASSLQGKSYTF.

In this sample, this clone turned up a few times. This rearrangement joins TRBV18 to TRBJ1-1; D may be TRBD1 (5 bases). The CDR3 totals 14 residues. V was cut by 3 bases and J by 1 base, with 9 bases left in between. Germline V CDR1 and CDR2: KGHSH, LQKENI. CDR3 region: CASSPRQTNTEAFF. Written as DNA, the CDR3 is TGTGCCAGCTCACCTCGACAGACGAACACTGAAGCTTTCTTT.

The chain employs TRBV11-2 and TRBJ2-3; D unresolved. Germline loops: CDR1 SGHAT, CDR2 FQNNGV. This CDR3 has 14 amino acids. V lost 1 base and J 8 bases, leaving 13 bases between the germline ends. CDR3 bases: TGTGCCAGCAGCTTAGGGGCACGAAGTCTTACGCAGTATTTT. This codes for CASSLGARSLTQYF.

This clone was observed at least ten times. The sample has other DNA sequences that encode this CDR3 too. The rearrangement joins TRBV5-4 to TRBJ2-7, with 9 bases aligning to TRBD1. Germline V gives CDR1 SGHNT, CDR2 YYREEE (reference sequence). The CDR3 consists of 14 residues. V was clipped by 0 bases and J by 6 bases; unmatched bases: 4. CDR3 sequence: CASSLGTGGGEQYF. The CDR3 nucleotides read TGTGCCAGCAGCTTGGGCACAGGGGGCGGCGAGCAGTACTTC.

The chain combines TRBV28 with TRBJ2-5; TRBD2 matches at 9 bases. The length of the CDR3 is 17 residues. Looked up from germline, CDR1 is MDHEN and CDR2 is SYDVKM. The J segment lost 4 bases and the V segment lost 3 bases, leaving 12 bases of the junction unmatched. The CDR3 sequence: CASSFPSGNIVRETQYF. The CDR3 DNA sequence: TGTGCCAGCAGTTTTCCTAGCGGGAACATAGTGCGAGAGACCCAGTACTTC. Filled out from reference TRBV28 and TRBJ2-5, the complete variable domain reads DVKVTQSSRYLVKRTGEKVFLECVQDMDHENMFWYRQDPGLGLRLIYFSYDVKMKEKGDIPEGYSVSREKKERFSLILESASTNQTSMYLCASSFPSGNIVRETQYFGPGTRLLVL.

This rearrangement joins TRBV28 to TRBJ1-3, with TRBD1 matching over 10 bases. Looked up from germline, CDR1 is MDHEN and CDR2 is SYDVKM. The CDR3 totals 17 residues. After removal of 4 bases from V and 4 bases from J, the junction contained 10 bases not matched to a gene. CDR3 in amino acids: CASSSGTGVLTGNTIYF. As DNA, the CDR3 is TGTGCCAGCAGTTCCGGGACAGGGGTTTTGACCGGAAACACCATATATTTT.

A few counts support this clone. The CDR3 loop is CASSLAGVEGEQYF. DNA for the CDR3: TGCGCCAGCAGCTTGGCGGGAGTAGAGGGCGAGCAGTACTTC. The J gene is TRBJ2-7, the V gene TRBV5-1, with a tentative D call TRBD2 (6 bases). CDR3 size: 14 residues. Per the germline V gene, CDR1 is SGHRS and CDR2 is YFSETQ. Trimming left V 0 bases short and J 6 bases short, with 13 bases between.

The table lists this clone with a few counts. This sequence joins TRBV7-2 and TRBJ2-3, with 11 bases identical to TRBD2. Losses at the gene ends were 0 bases for V and 2 bases for J; bases not matched to a gene: 1. The germline CDR1 and CDR2 sequences are SGHTA and FQGNSA. This CDR3 comprises 16 residues. This CDR3 is CASSLATSGVTDTQYF. CDR3 coding DNA: TGTGCCAGCAGCTTAGCGACTAGCGGGGTCACAGATACGCAGTATTTT.

This clone was seen a few times. V and J are TRBV6-2 or TRBV6-3 and TRBJ2-7; 11 bases are a match to TRBD2. There are 15 residues in the CDR3. With 6 bases clipped from V and 1 base from J, the junction kept 5 bases outside the gene matches. Germline-derived CDR1 and CDR2 are MNHEY and SVGEGT. The CDR3 protein is CASSQGLAGSYEQYF. CDR3 DNA: TGTGCCAGCAGCCAAGGACTAGCGGGTTCCTACGAGCAGTACTTC.

The V and J genes are TRBV12-3 or TRBV12-4 and TRBJ2-1; tentative D call: TRBD2 (7 bases). The CDR3 extends over 13 amino acids. Deletions cut 2 bases from V and 8 bases from J, with 10 bases between. DNA for the CDR3: TGTGCCAGCAGTTTACGGGGGGCCCATGAGCAGTTCTTC. Amino acid sequence: CASSLRGAHEQFF.

This clone occurred a few times. The chain joins TRBV9 to TRBJ1-2; D gene ambiguous. V was clipped by 4 bases and J by 14 bases, with 18 bases between them. CDR1 is SGDLS and CDR2 is YYNGEE in the germline V gene. The CDR3 loop spans 12 amino acids. The CDR3 region is CASSPMGSTGTF. The CDR3 coding sequence is TGTGCCAGCAGCCCAATGGGGTCTACGGGGACCTTC.

V usage is TRBV9 and J usage is TRBJ2-5; no firm D call. The V gene lost 0 bases and the J gene lost 7 bases, with 7 bases spanning the gap. This CDR3 is built from 12 residues. Germline V gene lookup returns CDR1 SGDLS and CDR2 YYNGEE. Here the CDR3 reads CASSVDLRTQYF. CDR3 sequence (DNA): TGTGCCAGCAGCGTAGATCTCCGGACCCAGTACTTC.

The chain employs TRBV19 and TRBJ2-1; 12 bases fit TRBD2. Germline loops: CDR1 LNHDA, CDR2 SQIVND (reference sequence). The CDR3 runs to 17 residues. With V trimmed by 5 bases and J by 3 bases, 8 bases remained unmatched. CDR3: CASSVGTSGRGYNEQFF. The CDR3 coding sequence is TGTGCCAGTAGTGTTGGGACTAGCGGGCGTGGCTACAATGAGCAGTTCTTC.

The chain carries TRBV19 and TRBJ2-1; TRBD2 matches 10 bases. The germline V gene encodes CDR1 LNHDA and CDR2 SQIVND (reference sequence). The length of the CDR3 is 16 residues. The trim removed 6 bases at V and 8 bases at J, leaving 13 bases unmatched. CDR3 sequence (DNA): TGTGCCAGTAGCGATAGAGGGCTAGCGGGAGTCGATGAGCAGTTCTTC. Translated: CASSDRGLAGVDEQFF.

The chain recombines TRBV7-2 with TRBJ2-3; no definite D call. The V end was cut by 2 bases, the J end by 2 bases, with 11 bases between. This CDR3 region has 15 residues. Germline-derived CDR1 and CDR2 are SGHTA and FQGNSA. Here the CDR3 DNA reads TGTGCCAGCAGCTTAACCCTCAGTCACACAGATACGCAGTATTTT. Protein: CASSLTLSHTDTQYF. Supplemented by reference TRBV7-2 and TRBJ2-3, the full variable domain reads GAGVSQSPSNKVTEKGKDVELRCDPISGHTALYWYRQSLGQGLEFLIYFQGNSAPDKSGLPSDRFSAERTGGSVSTLTIQRTQQEDSAVYLCASSLTLSHTDTQYFGPGTRLTVL.

Notes on this clone: This sample also contains other DNA sequences that code for the same CDR3. This chain joins TRBV5-1 and TRBJ2-2, with TRBD2 matching 13 bases. The CDR3 consists of 17 residues. J gave up 0 bases and V 7 bases, and 6 bases lay outside the gene matches. The germline CDR1 and CDR2 sequences are SGHRS and YFSETQ. The CDR3 protein is CASSWTSGSPNTGELFF. As DNA, the CDR3 is TGCGCCAGCTCATGGACTAGCGGGAGCCCGAACACCGGGGAGCTGTTTTTT.

The table lists this clone with a few counts. J is TRBJ1-3 and V is TRBV3-1 (or the pseudogene TRBV3-2); D possibly corresponds to TRBD1 (5 bases). The CDR3 sequence is 16 residues long. Trimming took 5 bases from V and 0 from J, leaving 14 bases between them. The germline gives CDR1 LGHDT, CDR2 YNNKEL (reference sequence). The CDR3: CASSSGRRGSGNTIYF. The CDR3, as DNA: TGTGCCAGCAGCTCCGGCCGGAGGGGCTCTGGAAACACCATATATTTT.

The chain has TRBV18 and TRBJ1-6; D ambiguous. CDR3 length: 16 amino acids. Trimming removed 3 bases at V and 9 bases at J, with 18 bases between. CDR1 is KGHSH and CDR2 is LQKENI in the germline V gene. This chain's CDR3 is CASSPSSRSVGSPLHF. The CDR3 DNA is TGTGCCAGCTCACCTTCTTCCCGGTCGGTTGGTTCACCCCTCCACTTT.